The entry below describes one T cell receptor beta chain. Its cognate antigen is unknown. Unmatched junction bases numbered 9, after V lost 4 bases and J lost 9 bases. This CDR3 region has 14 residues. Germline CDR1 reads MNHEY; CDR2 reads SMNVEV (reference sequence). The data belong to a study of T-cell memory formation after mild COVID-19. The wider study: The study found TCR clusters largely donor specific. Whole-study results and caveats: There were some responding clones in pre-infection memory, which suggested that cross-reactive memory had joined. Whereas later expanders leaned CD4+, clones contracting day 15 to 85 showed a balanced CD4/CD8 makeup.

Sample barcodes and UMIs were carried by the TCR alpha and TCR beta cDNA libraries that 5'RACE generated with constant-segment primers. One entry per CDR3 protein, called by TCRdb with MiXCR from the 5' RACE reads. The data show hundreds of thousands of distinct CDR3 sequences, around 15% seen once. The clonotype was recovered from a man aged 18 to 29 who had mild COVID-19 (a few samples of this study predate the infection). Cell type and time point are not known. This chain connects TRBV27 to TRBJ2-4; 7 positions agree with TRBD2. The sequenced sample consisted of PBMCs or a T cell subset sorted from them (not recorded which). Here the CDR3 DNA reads TGTGCCAGCAGTTCGGGGGGTGGGGTGGGCATTCAGTACTTC. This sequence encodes CASSSGGGVGIQYF.